The clone carrying this TCR beta chain was observed a handful of times. The sample holds other DNA sequences that translate to the same CDR3. The data belong to a study of shared clonotypes between healthy human individuals. The germline V gene encodes CDR1 SGDLS and CDR2 YYNGEE. The CDR3 runs 11 residues. Trimming took off 4 bases at V and 2 bases at J, with 2 bases between the two ends. An assay was performed, and its level was deep. Method: immunoSEQ multiplex PCR; TCRdb's copy keeps in-frame clones and lacks some. Among roughly 1,800,000 clones listed, around 96% were seen once. The naive CD8 subset, CD45RO-negative cells positively selected for CCR7, excluded terminally differentiated effector memory CD45RA+ cells.

This chain links TRBV9 with TRBJ2-3; D ambiguous. The receptor was isolated from a man aged 18 to 35 in good health. The sequenced material came from naive CD8+ T cells sorted from blood. The CDR3 loop reads CASSNTDTQYF. Written as DNA, the CDR3 is TGTGCCAGCAGCAACACAGATACGCAGTATTTT. Together with reference TRBV9 and TRBJ2-3, the CDR3 gives the full variable domain: DSGVTQTPKHLITATGQRVTLRCSPRSGDLSVYWYQQSLDQGLQFLIQYYNGEERAKGNILERFSAQQFPDLHSELNLSSLELGDSALYFCASSNTDTQYFGPGTRLTVL.